Listed here are 5 T cell receptor beta chains from one sample, sequenced in a study of shared clonotypes between healthy human individuals. Profiled with immunoSEQ multiplex PCR; TCRdb holds only in-frame clones, not every one. Of some 900,000 clones listed, roughly 72% were seen once; the top ten hold over 1.3%. Sequenced input: memory CD4+ T cells sorted from blood. Documented subset: CD45RA-negative fraction. The receptor source for this set is a man between 18 and 29 years old in good health.

The chain's CDR3 is CASSEGTFGNQPQHF. CDR3 DNA sequence: TGTGCCAGCAGTGAGGGGACCTTCGGCAATCAGCCCCAGCATTTT. The chain links TRBV6-1 to TRBJ1-5, with D possibly TRBD1 on 5 matching bases. CDR3 size: 15 residues. CDR1 and CDR2 (germline): MNHNS, SASEGT. V dropped 3 bases and J dropped 2 bases, with 11 bases sitting between them.

V is TRBV5-1 and J is TRBJ2-7; TRBD2 is a possible D gene (5 bases). This CDR3 spans 15 amino acids. Trimming shortened V by 2 bases and J by 1 base, and 13 bases separated the two germline ends. Germline V gene lookup returns CDR1 SGHRS and CDR2 YFSETQ. The CDR3 spells CASSLERDGSYEQYF. The CDR3 bases are TGCGCCAGCAGCTTAGAGAGGGATGGGTCCTACGAGCAGTACTTC.

This clone has more than one count but fewer than ten. The rearrangement links TRBV18 to TRBJ2-5, with D tentatively TRBD2 (5 bases). The germline V gene encodes CDR1 KGHSH and CDR2 LQKENI. The CDR3 runs 17 residues. V gave up 5 bases and J gave up 7 bases, with 26 bases separating them. The CDR3 DNA reads TGTGCCAGCTCATCAATGGACTGGGAACTACCCCCGGGGACCCAGTACTTC. Its protein product is CASSSMDWELPPGTQYF.

This sequence joins TRBV4-2 and TRBJ2-3, with TRBD2 matching 8 bases. CDR1 is LGHNA, CDR2 YNFKEQ, per germline. V gave up 1 base and J gave up 2 bases; unmatched junction bases: 5. The CDR3 has 16 residues. The CDR3 protein is CASSQVSGGNTDTQYF. In nucleotides, the CDR3 is TGTGCCAGCAGCCAAGTATCGGGGGGGAACACAGATACGCAGTATTTT.

The chain uses TRBV19 and TRBJ2-7, with 11 positions matching TRBD1. J lost 3 bases, V lost 4 bases, and 8 bases had no gene match. Germline V gene lookup returns CDR1 LNHDA and CDR2 SQIVND (reference sequence). CDR3 length: 16 amino acids. CDR3 sequence reads: CASSRARTGGGYEQYF. In DNA form, the CDR3 reads TGTGCCAGTAGTAGGGCACGGACAGGGGGCGGCTACGAGCAGTACTTC.